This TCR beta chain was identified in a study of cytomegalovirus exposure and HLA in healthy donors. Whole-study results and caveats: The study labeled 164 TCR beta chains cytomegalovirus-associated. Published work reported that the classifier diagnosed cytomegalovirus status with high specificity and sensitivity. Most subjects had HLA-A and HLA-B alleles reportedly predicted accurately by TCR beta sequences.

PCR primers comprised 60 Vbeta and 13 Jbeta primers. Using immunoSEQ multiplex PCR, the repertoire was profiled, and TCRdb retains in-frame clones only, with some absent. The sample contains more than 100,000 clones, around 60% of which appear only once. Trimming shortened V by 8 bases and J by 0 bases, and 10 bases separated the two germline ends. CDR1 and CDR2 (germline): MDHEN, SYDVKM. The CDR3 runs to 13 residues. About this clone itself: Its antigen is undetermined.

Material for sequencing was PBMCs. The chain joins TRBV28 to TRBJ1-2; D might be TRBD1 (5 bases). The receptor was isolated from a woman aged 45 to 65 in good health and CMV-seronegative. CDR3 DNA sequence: TGTGCCAGCGGGGGGGTTGCTAACTATGGCTACACCTTC. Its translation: CASGGVANYGYTF.